This T cell receptor beta chain was identified in a study of T cell responses to AZD1222 COVID-19 vaccine. Findings and caveats of the study: Spike-specific TCR breadth and depth went up after people got two AZD1222 doses. Females outnumbered males among donors, who were mostly white British; clonal diversity was possibly underestimated.

As to this clone: The antigen is not known.

Here immunoSEQ multiplex PCR was the method, and the copy in TCRdb shows in-frame clones only, minus some. Of roughly 160,000 clones in the sample, around 89% were seen once. V lost 4 bases, J lost 9 bases, and 22 bases lay in between. The CDR3 spans 16 residues. Germline loops: CDR1 MNHNY, CDR2 SVGAGI (reference sequence). The sequencing used peripheral blood, collected 28 days after the second AZD1222 dose. This chain links TRBV6-6 with TRBJ2-1; tentatively, D is TRBD1 or TRBD2 (5 bases each). This sequence was found in an adult who received the AZD1222 COVID-19 vaccine. The CDR3 here is CASSSPEEGRRGEQFF. CDR3 DNA sequence: TGTGCCAGCAGTTCCCCAGAAGAGGGGCGAAGGGGTGAGCAGTTCTTC.